Listed here are 29 T cell receptor beta chains from one sample, sequenced in a study of T cells in localized non-small cell lung cancer. TCRdb's table, derived via immunoSEQ multiplex PCR, lists solely in-frame clones and lacks some. In the table there are some 52,000 clones, around three quarters of which are singletons. Specimen: PBMCs, collected before any cancer treatment. These receptors were taken from a woman aged 35 to 70 with stage II lung adenocarcinoma.

The CDR3 DNA is TGTGCCAGTAGTCTCACAGACAGGGACGGAGATACGCAGTATTTT. It specifies CASSLTDRDGDTQYF. This chain joins TRBV19 and TRBJ2-3, with 7 bases lining up with TRBD1. CDR1 and CDR2 from the germline V gene are LNHDA and SQIVND (reference sequence). The ends lost 5 bases at V and 5 bases at J; junction bases unmatched: 10. The CDR3 loop spans 15 amino acids. The full variable domain, rest sourced from reference TRBV19 and TRBJ2-3, is DGGITQSPKYLFRKEGQNVTLSCEQNLNHDAMYWYRQDPGQGLRLIYYSQIVNDFQKGDIAEGYSVSREKKESFPLTVTSAQKNPTAFYLCASSLTDRDGDTQYFGPGTRLTVL.

The count of this clone is one. The rearrangement joins TRBV5-4 to TRBJ2-1, with TRBD2 identical over 8 bases. Trimming removed 4 bases from V and 6 bases from J; junction bases left unmatched: 9. CDR1 and CDR2 (germline): SGHNT, YYREEE (reference sequence). This CDR3 is built from 15 residues. The CDR3 nucleotides read TGTGCCAGCAGCCGGACTAGCCGGGGGGGCAATGAGCAGTTCTTC. This translates into CASSRTSRGGNEQFF.

This chain joins TRBV19 and TRBJ1-6; unclear D gene. From germline, CDR1 is LNHDA and CDR2 SQIVND (reference sequence). The CDR3 is 14 amino acids. V lost 5 bases to trimming and J lost 5 bases, with 10 bases between them. The CDR3, as DNA: TGTGCCAGTAGTCCGCGGAGCCATAATTCACCCCTCCACTTT. This gives the protein CASSPRSHNSPLHF. The complete variable domain, with remaining parts taken from reference TRBV19 and TRBJ1-6, reads DGGITQSPKYLFRKEGQNVTLSCEQNLNHDAMYWYRQDPGQGLRLIYYSQIVNDFQKGDIAEGYSVSREKKESFPLTVTSAQKNPTAFYLCASSPRSHNSPLHFGNGTRLTVT.

The chain couples TRBV6-5 to TRBJ2-5; D is unresolved. The V and J ends lost 3 bases and 8 bases respectively, with 7 bases between them. Germline CDR1 and CDR2: MNHEY and SVGAGI. This CDR3 has 11 residues. The CDR3 nucleotides read TGTGCCAGCAGTTATGGCGGAACCCAGTACTTC. Amino acid sequence: CASSYGGTQYF.

This chain links TRBV2 with TRBJ2-5; 11 bases fit TRBD2. The CDR3 spans 15 residues. Germline CDR1 reads SNHLY; CDR2 reads FYNNEI. V lost 4 bases to trimming and J lost 7 bases; unmatched junction nucleotides: 8. In DNA, the CDR3 is TGTGCCAGCAGTGCAACTAGCGGGGGCGGAGGGACCCAGTACTTC. Residues: CASSATSGGGGTQYF.

The chain uses TRBV18 and TRBJ1-3, with D uncertain. V was clipped by 1 base and J by 3 bases, with 10 bases between them. The CDR3 runs to 15 residues. Germline lookup yields CDR1 KGHSH and CDR2 LQKENI. CDR3 DNA sequence: TGTGCCAGCTCACCACAGGGTGTTCTTGGAAACACCATATATTTT. It specifies CASSPQGVLGNTIYF. The full variable domain, completed using reference TRBV18 and TRBJ1-3, is NAGVMQNPRHLVRRRGQEARLRCSPMKGHSHVYWYRQLPEEGLKFMVYLQKENIIDESGMPKERFSAEFPKEGPSILRIQQVVRGDSAAYFCASSPQGVLGNTIYFGEGSWLTVV.

V usage is TRBV5-1 and J usage is TRBJ2-3, with TRBD1 matching over 8 bases. V shed 4 bases and J 6 bases; nucleotides not matched to a gene: 7. Germline V CDR1 and CDR2: SGHRS, YFSETQ. The CDR3 is made up of 14 amino acids. Written as DNA, the CDR3 is TGCGCCAGCAGCCTCGACAGGGGTGGGGATACGCAGTATTTT. Translating gives CASSLDRGGDTQYF.

This clone is a singleton in its sample. The CDR3 here is CASLPTGPNSPLHF. CDR3 nucleotides: TGTGCCAGCCTTCCGACAGGGCCTAATTCACCCCTCCACTTT. J is TRBJ1-6 and V is TRBV2; 7 bases fit TRBD1. The V gene's germline CDR1 is SNHLY and CDR2 FYNNEI. The CDR3 runs to 14 residues. The V segment lost 8 bases and the J segment 6 bases; nucleotides outside the gene matches: 7.

This sequence joins TRBV6-5 and TRBJ1-1; 10 bases align to TRBD1. Germline CDR1 and CDR2: MNHEY and SVGAGI. The V and J ends lost 2 bases and 11 bases, in that order; junction bases with no gene match: 8. The CDR3 is 14 residues long. The chain's CDR3 is CASSYGTGDLVAFF. The CDR3, as DNA: TGTGCCAGCAGTTACGGGACAGGGGATCTTGTGGCTTTCTTT.

The CDR3 here is CASSSQAGAEKLFF. In nucleotides, the CDR3 is TGCGCCAGCAGCTCCCAAGCCGGAGCTGAAAAACTGTTTTTT. This chain joins TRBV5-1 and TRBJ1-4; D gene unclear. The CDR3 has 14 residues. V was cut by 3 bases and J by 7 bases, with 13 bases left in between. Germline loops: CDR1 SGHRS, CDR2 YFSETQ.

In DNA form, the CDR3 reads TGTGCCAGCAGCTTAACGGGACAGCATGAAGCTTTCTTT. This codes for CASSLTGQHEAFF. The V and J genes are TRBV7-3 and TRBJ1-1; 7 bases map to TRBD1. Germline CDR1 is SGHTA and CDR2 is FQGTGA. The V segment lost 0 bases and the J segment 7 bases; nucleotides outside the gene matches: 2. The CDR3 runs 13 residues. The full variable domain, in which reference TRBV7-3 and TRBJ1-1 provide the parts outside the CDR3, is GAGVSQTPSNKVTEKGKYVELRCDPISGHTALYWYRQSLGQGPEFLIYFQGTGAADDSGLPNDRFFAVRPEGSVSTLKIQRTERGDSAVYLCASSLTGQHEAFFGQGTRLTVV.

This chain links TRBV29-1 with TRBJ1-6; 9 positions agree with TRBD1. After removal of 5 bases from V and 10 bases from J, the junction contained 6 bases not matched to a gene. Germline loops: CDR1 SQVTM, CDR2 ANQGSEA. The CDR3 is 13 amino acids. Written as DNA, the CDR3 is TGCAGCGTTCAACAGGGGGCAGAATCACCCCTCCACTTT. Translating gives CSVQQGAESPLHF.

V usage is TRBV11-1 and J usage is TRBJ2-2; TRBD1 might be the D (6 bases). CDR1 is SGHAT and CDR2 is FQDESV in the germline V gene (reference sequence). This CDR3 comprises 16 residues. Trimming took off 5 bases at V and 1 base at J, with 14 bases between the two ends. The CDR3 DNA follows: TGTGCCAGCAGCGAACCCGGGACACAGAACACCGGGGAGCTGTTTTTT. It encodes CASSEPGTQNTGELFF.

The chain joins TRBV6-1 to TRBJ1-4; possibly TRBD1 for D (5 bases). Deletions cut 2 bases from V and 7 bases from J, with 14 bases between. Looked up from germline, CDR1 is MNHNS and CDR2 is SASEGT. The CDR3 is 15 amino acids. As DNA, the CDR3 is TGTGCCAGCAGTGAAACCGTCAGGGTTGGTGAAAAACTGTTTTTT. This codes for CASSETVRVGEKLFF.

The chain joins TRBV20-1 to TRBJ1-2; D remains unclear. This CDR3 is built from 11 residues. Deletions cut 5 bases from V and 8 bases from J, with 12 bases between. Germline lookup yields CDR1 DFQATT and CDR2 SNEGSKA (reference sequence). The chain's CDR3 is CSAAPIAGYTF. CDR3 nucleotides: TGCAGTGCTGCCCCTATCGCGGGCTACACCTTC.

The chain is built from TRBV10-3 and TRBJ1-5; D might be TRBD1 (6 bases). V was clipped by 10 bases and J by 4 bases, with 17 bases between them. The length of the CDR3 is 14 residues. CDR1 and CDR2 (germline): ENHRY, SYGVKD. This chain's CDR3 is CATSTGDGNQPQHF. DNA for the CDR3: TGTGCCACCTCGACAGGAGATGGGAATCAGCCCCAGCATTTT.

The genes are TRBV11-2 and TRBJ1-2; the D gene is possibly TRBD1 (6 bases). Germline CDR1 is SGHAT and CDR2 is FQNNGV. V gave up 5 bases and J gave up 4 bases, with 14 bases separating them. CDR3 length: 14 amino acids. CDR3 sequence reads: CASSPQGSFYGYTF. DNA of the CDR3: TGTGCCAGCAGCCCACAGGGTAGCTTCTATGGCTACACCTTC.

The chain employs TRBV2 and TRBJ2-3; unclear D gene. In germline, CDR1 is SNHLY, CDR2 FYNNEI. CDR3 length: 16 amino acids. Trimming stripped 1 base from V and 1 base from J, with 12 bases between. CDR3 loop: CASSEVDRQGTDTQYF. DNA of the CDR3: TGTGCCAGCAGTGAAGTAGATCGGCAAGGCACAGATACGCAGTATTTT.

The rearrangement joins TRBV6-5 to TRBJ1-2; perhaps TRBD1 as D (6 bases). CDR3 length: 15 residues. Germline V gene lookup returns CDR1 MNHEY and CDR2 SVGAGI. Trimming took off 7 bases at V and 0 bases at J, with 15 bases between the two ends. The DNA of the CDR3 is TGTGCCAGCACTTCCACAGGGAGAGCTAACTATGGCTACACCTTC. Its protein is CASTSTGRANYGYTF.

This chain connects TRBV18 to TRBJ2-1; no firm D call. This CDR3 is built from 12 residues. V was trimmed by 8 bases and J by 2 bases, leaving 7 bases between them. Germline-derived CDR1 and CDR2 are KGHSH and LQKENI. The CDR3 protein is CASVQAYNEQFF. The CDR3 DNA follows: TGTGCCAGCGTGCAGGCCTACAATGAGCAGTTCTTC.

The chain links TRBV27 to TRBJ2-7; 9 bases are a match to TRBD2. After removal of 5 bases from V and 3 bases from J, the junction contained 8 bases not matched to a gene. The germline gives CDR1 MNHEY, CDR2 SMNVEV (reference sequence). This CDR3 has 15 amino acids. CDR3 DNA sequence: TGTGCCAGCAGTCCTCTGGGACTAGCAGGCTACGAGCAGTACTTC. Translated: CASSPLGLAGYEQYF.

V usage is TRBV30 and J usage is TRBJ1-2; possibly TRBD1 for D (6 bases). This CDR3 is built from 12 residues. Germline V gene sequence: CDR1 GTSNPN, CDR2 SVGIG (reference sequence). The V end lost 5 bases, the J end lost 8 bases, and 15 bases lay between the germline ends. CDR3 DNA: TGTGCCTGGGAACAGGGCGCAGGGGGCTACACCTTC. It specifies CAWEQGAGGYTF.

The chain carries TRBV4-3 and TRBJ1-4; 8 bases line up with TRBD1. This CDR3 is built from 15 residues. Germline V gene sequence: CDR1 LGHNA, CDR2 YSLEER. With V trimmed by 1 base and J by 8 bases, 6 bases remained unmatched. CDR3 sequence reads: CASSQGTGRREKLFF. The CDR3, as DNA: TGCGCCAGCAGCCAAGGGACAGGGAGAAGGGAAAAACTGTTTTTT.

This clone was counted between two and nine times. V gene TRBV9 combines with J gene TRBJ1-3, with D unresolved. With 4 bases removed from V and 0 bases from J, the gap between germline ends came to 14 bases. Germline CDR1 and CDR2: SGDLS and YYNGEE. This CDR3 is 16 amino acids long. The CDR3 sequence: CASSPQTLISGNTIYF. DNA of the CDR3: TGTGCCAGCAGCCCCCAGACCCTGATCTCTGGAAACACCATATATTTT.

The chain uses TRBV5-1 and TRBJ1-2, with D unresolved. The CDR3 loop spans 16 amino acids. The germline gives CDR1 SGHRS, CDR2 YFSETQ. V lost 6 bases to trimming and J lost 0 bases, with 18 bases between them. The CDR3 spells CASTLGPGTSNYGYTF. The CDR3 DNA sequence: TGCGCCAGCACCCTTGGGCCCGGAACCTCTAACTATGGCTACACCTTC.

The chain links TRBV29-1 to TRBJ2-1; 7 nucleotides align to TRBD1. V dropped 8 bases and J dropped 4; count of bases not matched to a gene: 11. This CDR3 has 14 residues. Germline loops: CDR1 SQVTM, CDR2 ANQGSEA. This CDR3 is CSTTTGTDYNEQFF. The CDR3 nucleotides are TGCAGCACCACAACCGGGACAGATTACAATGAGCAGTTCTTC.

The V call is TRBV28, the J call TRBJ1-4; D call uncertain. Germline V lookup: CDR1 MDHEN, CDR2 SYDVKM. The V end lost 2 bases, the J end lost 5 bases, and 6 bases lay between the germline ends. This CDR3 spans 13 amino acids. For the CDR3, the DNA is TGTGCCAGCAGTTTAGGAAAAAATGAAAAACTGTTTTTT. Its protein product is CASSLGKNEKLFF. Filled out from reference TRBV28 and TRBJ1-4, the complete variable domain reads DVKVTQSSRYLVKRTGEKVFLECVQDMDHENMFWYRQDPGLGLRLIYFSYDVKMKEKGDIPEGYSVSREKKERFSLILESASTNQTSMYLCASSLGKNEKLFFGSGTQLSVL.

As regards this clone: One base away lies a much larger clone, so this may be a sequencing read error. V and J are TRBV7-2 and TRBJ2-2, with 8 nucleotides matching TRBD1. Trimming removed 5 bases from V and 8 bases from J; junction bases left unmatched: 7. This CDR3 comprises 14 residues. CDR1 is SGHTA, CDR2 FQGNSA, per germline. In DNA form, the CDR3 reads TGTGCCAGCAGCACGGGACAGGAGTTTGGGGAGCTGTTTTTT. Translated: CASSTGQEFGELFF.

This rearrangement joins TRBV21-1 to TRBJ2-3; TRBD2 is taken as the D call from the table, unchecked against the DNA. TRBV21-1 is classified as a pseudogene. CDR3 size: 19 residues. The CDR3 bases are TGTGCCAGCAGACTAAGAGGGGAGGACGAGGTCTCTAGCACAGATACGCAGTATTTT. Protein product: CASRLRGEDEVSSTDTQYF.